This is a list of T cell receptor beta chains from one sample in a study of shared clonotypes between healthy human individuals. The method was immunoSEQ multiplex PCR; TCRdb's version includes in-frame clones alone and lacks a portion of them. The sample lists approximately 1.9 million clones; 93% were seen once. Input material: naive CD8+ T cells from PBMCs. The receptor source for this set is a man younger than 35 in good health. Some clones in this sample may be carry-over from other donors' samples. Each CDR3 is given with its conserved first and last residue. D genes are given only for firm matches. For some rows the clone size is stated as once, few or many, or as a class when expanded; others skip it.

J gene,V gene,CDR3 length,D gene,clone size,CDR3 DNA,CDR3 protein
TRBJ1-5,TRBV21-1,15,.,.,TGTGCCAGCAGCAAAGCAGGGGTTAGCAATCAGCCCCAGCATTTT,CASSKAGVSNQPQHF
TRBJ1-5,TRBV28,18,.,.,TGTGCCAGCAGTTCAGGACAGAGGCATAGTCTCGGCAATCAGCCCCAGCATTTT,CASSSGQRHSLGNQPQHF
TRBJ2-5,TRBV2,18,TRBD1,.,TGTGCCAGCAGGCACCGGGACAGGGGGCTTCTGGGAAAAGAGACCCAGTACTTC,CASRHRDRGLLGKETQYF
TRBJ1-5,TRBV28,14,.,few,TGTGCCAGCAGTTTGAGGGTTAGCAATCAGCCCCAGCATTTT,CASSLRVSNQPQHF
TRBJ1-1,TRBV9,14,.,few,TGTGCCAGCAGCGTAGATACGTGGAACACTGAAGCTTTCTTT,CASSVDTWNTEAFF
TRBJ2-5,TRBV7-8,19,TRBD2,.,TGTGCCAGCAGCTTAGAGGGTCCGCTAGCGGGGGGAGACCAAGAGACCCAGTACTTC,CASSLEGPLAGGDQETQYF
TRBJ2-6,TRBV4-1,17,.,once,TGCGCCAGCGATCCCGGGACCGTGATTTCTGGGGCCAACGTCCTGACTTTC,CASDPGTVISGANVLTF
TRBJ1-1,TRBV2,19,TRBD1,.,TGTGCCAGCAGAGGGACAGGGACACTCACACCGTTACCGAACACTGAAGCTTTCTTT,CASRGTGTLTPLPNTEAFF
TRBJ2-7,TRBV6-1,15,.,.,TGTGCCAGCAGTGAAGGAGCCTCCCGTTACTACGAGCAGTACTTC,CASSEGASRYYEQYF
TRBJ2-3,TRBV5-1,16,.,.,TGCGCCAGCCACCATGTTGGGTACGAGCTCACAGATACGCAGTATTTT,CASHHVGYELTDTQYF
TRBJ2-3,TRBV7-9,16,.,.,TGTGCCAGCAGCTTAGGTCCATCCGGGCTACAGAATACGCAGTATTTT,CASSLGPSGLQNTQYF
TRBJ1-2,TRBV5-1,14,TRBD1,.,TGCGCCAGCAGCCCCGGGACAGCGCAGGTGGGCTACACCTTC,CASSPGTAQVGYTF
TRBJ2-3,TRBV12-5,18,TRBD2,.,TGTGCTAGTCCACTGGAGAGGACTAGCGGCCCCAGCTCAGATACGCAGTATTTT,CASPLERTSGPSSDTQYF
TRBJ2-3,TRBV15,15,.,.,TGTGCCACCAGCAGAGTCCCGACAGCCACAGATACGCAGTATTTT,CATSRVPTATDTQYF
TRBJ1-1,TRBV12-5,14,.,.,TGTGCTAGTGGGTACCCCGCGGGGGGCACTGAAGCTTTCTTT,CASGYPAGGTEAFF